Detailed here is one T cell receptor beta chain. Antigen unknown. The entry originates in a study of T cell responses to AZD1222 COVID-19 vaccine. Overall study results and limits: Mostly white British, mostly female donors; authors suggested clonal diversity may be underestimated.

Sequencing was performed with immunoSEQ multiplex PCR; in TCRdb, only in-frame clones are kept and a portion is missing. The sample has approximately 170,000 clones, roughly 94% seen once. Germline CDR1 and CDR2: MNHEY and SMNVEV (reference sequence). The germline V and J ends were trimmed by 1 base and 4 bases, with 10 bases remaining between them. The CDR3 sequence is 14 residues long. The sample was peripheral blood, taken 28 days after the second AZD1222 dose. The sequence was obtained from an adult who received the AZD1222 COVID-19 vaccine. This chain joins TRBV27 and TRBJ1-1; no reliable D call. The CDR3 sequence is CASSLFAPSTEAFF. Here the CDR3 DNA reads TGTGCCAGCAGTTTATTTGCACCTAGCACTGAAGCTTTCTTT.